The clone carrying this T cell receptor beta chain was counted only a few times. These data come from a study of blood T cell repertoires in COVID-19. Across the study: The United States, Italy and Spain supplied acute and convalescent COVID-19 samples. PBMCs, B-cell-depleted T cells, or T cells were the source of the cDNA or gDNA that made up the material.

Per germline, CDR1 KGHDR and CDR2 SFDVKD. The CDR3 has 14 residues. Germline trimming cut 6 bases from V and 4 bases from J; bases unmatched to any gene: 7. Clones were read by immunoSEQ multiplex PCR, and TCRdb kept only the in-frame ones, dropping some. This repertoire shows 200,000 to 250,000 clones, roughly 89% found once; its top ten account for around 6.5%. The TCR sequence derives from a man between 60 and 70 years old who had recovered from COVID-19. The sequenced material came from peripheral blood. The gene calls are TRBV24-1 and TRBJ1-2; 7 bases align to TRBD1. As DNA, the CDR3 is TGTGCCACCAGTCGATCGACAGGGATCTATGGCTACACCTTC. It specifies CATSRSTGIYGYTF.